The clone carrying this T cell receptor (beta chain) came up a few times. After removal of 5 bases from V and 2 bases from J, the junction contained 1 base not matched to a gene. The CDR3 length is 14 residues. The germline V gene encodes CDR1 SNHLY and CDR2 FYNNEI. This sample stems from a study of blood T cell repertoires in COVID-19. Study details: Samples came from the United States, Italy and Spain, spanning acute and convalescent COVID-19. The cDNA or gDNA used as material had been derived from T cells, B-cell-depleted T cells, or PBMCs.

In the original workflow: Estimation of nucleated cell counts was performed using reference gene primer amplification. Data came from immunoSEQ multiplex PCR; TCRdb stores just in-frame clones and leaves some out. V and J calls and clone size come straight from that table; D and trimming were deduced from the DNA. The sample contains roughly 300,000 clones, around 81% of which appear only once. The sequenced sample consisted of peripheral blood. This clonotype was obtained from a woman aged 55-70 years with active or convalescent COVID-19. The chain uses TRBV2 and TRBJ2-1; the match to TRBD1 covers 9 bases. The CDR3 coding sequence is TGTGCCAGCAGTCGGGACAGGGCCTACAATGAGCAGTTCTTC. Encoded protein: CASSRDRAYNEQFF.